Below are 26 T cell receptor beta chains sequenced from a single sample in a study of T cells after yellow fever vaccination. TCRdb re-called the 5' RACE reads with MiXCR, one entry per CDR3 protein. The sample shows approximately 140,000 distinct CDR3 sequences, over 7% of them seen only once. The sequencing here drew on CD4+ T cells sorted from PBMCs, taken 5 days after the yellow fever booster vaccination. These receptor sequences come from a man younger than 40 who received the YFV17D yellow fever vaccine.

This clonotype has at least ten counts. This rearrangement joins TRBV18 to TRBJ1-1; D is possibly TRBD1 (6 bases). Germline V lookup: CDR1 KGHSH, CDR2 LQKENI. There are 13 residues in the CDR3. The V end lost 4 bases, the J end lost 2 bases, and 8 bases lay between the germline ends. Written as DNA, the CDR3 is TGTGCCAGCTCACAACAGGGTAACACTGAAGCTTTCTTT. It translates to CASSQQGNTEAFF.

This clonotype was seen many times. The chain employs TRBV7-9 and TRBJ1-1, with 7 bases identical to TRBD1. Germline trimming cut 2 bases from V and 8 bases from J; bases unmatched to any gene: 2. The CDR3 runs 12 residues. Germline assignment: CDR1 SEHNR and CDR2 FQNEAQ (reference sequence). The CDR3 region is CASSLRGREAFF. The CDR3 DNA reads TGTGCCAGCAGCTTAAGGGGGCGAGAAGCTTTCTTT.

The sample holds many counts of this clonotype. One end of the junction varies from germline; a read error may be responsible. The rearrangement uses TRBV7-7 and TRBJ2-3; D might be TRBD2 (7 bases). Germline CDR1 and CDR2: SSHAT and FNYEAQ (reference sequence). CDR3 size: 15 residues. In DNA form, the CDR3 reads TGTGCTAGCAGCGGCGGCTCGGGGGGCCGGGATACGCAGTATTTT. Protein: CASSGGSGGRDTQYF. Full variable domain (missing parts from reference TRBV7-7 and TRBJ2-3): GAGVSQSPRYKVTKRGQDVTLRCDPISSHATLYWYQQALGQGPEFLTYFNYEAQPDKSGLPSDRFSAERPEGSISTLTIQRTEQRDSAMYRCASSGGSGGRDTQYFGPGTRLTVL.

The chain has TRBV20-1 and TRBJ2-1; 12 nucleotides match TRBD2. Trimming removed 5 bases from V and 4 bases from J; junction bases left unmatched: 6. The CDR3 runs 15 residues. From germline, CDR1 is DFQATT and CDR2 SNEGSKA (reference sequence). The CDR3 reads CSARTSGDRYNEQFF. The CDR3, as DNA: TGCAGTGCTCGGACTAGCGGGGATAGATACAATGAGCAGTTCTTC.

This clonotype has ten or more counts. The chain is built from TRBV6-2 or TRBV6-3 and TRBJ2-7; 8 nucleotides line up with TRBD1. Germline values: CDR1 MNHEY, CDR2 SVGEGT. Germline trimming cut 2 bases from V and 5 bases from J; bases unmatched to any gene: 5. The CDR3 covers 14 residues. The CDR3 loop reads CASSYGGQGHEQYF. The CDR3, as DNA: TGTGCCAGCAGTTACGGCGGACAGGGCCACGAGCAGTACTTC.

Comments on this clonotype: Possible read error: a much larger clone is one base away. The chain couples TRBV2 to TRBJ1-5, with D unresolved. The germline V and J ends were trimmed by 1 base and 4 bases, with 14 bases remaining between them. Germline values: CDR1 SNHLY, CDR2 FYNNEI. The CDR3 spans 16 residues. The CDR3 loop is CASSEGVCLGNQPQHF. The CDR3 DNA reads as TGTGCCAGCAGTGAAGGTGTGTGTTTAGGGAATCAGCCCCAGCATTTT. The full variable domain, completed using reference TRBV2 and TRBJ1-5, is EPEVTQTPSHQVTQMGQEVILRCVPISNHLYFYWYRQILGQKVEFLVSFYNNEISEKSEIFDDQFSVERPDGSNFTLKIRSTKLEDSAMYFCASSEGVCLGNQPQHFGDGTRLSIL.

This clonotype has ten or more counts. The chain's CDR3 is CASSQDRLGGTGELFF. The CDR3 DNA reads as TGTGCCAGCAGCCAAGATCGGCTAGGAGGTACCGGGGAGCTGTTTTTT. The chain has TRBV3-1 and TRBJ2-2; tentatively, D is TRBD2 (5 bases). Deletions cut 0 bases from V and 5 bases from J, with 13 bases between. The germline V gene has CDR1 LGHDT and CDR2 YNNKEL (reference sequence). This CDR3 has 16 amino acids.

This clonotype was detected ten times or more. V is TRBV20-1 and J is TRBJ2-3; 12 nucleotides line up with TRBD1. V lost 7 bases, J lost 4 bases, and 6 bases stayed unmatched. The CDR3 covers 14 residues. From germline, CDR1 is DFQATT and CDR2 SNEGSKA (reference sequence). This CDR3 reads CSVGQGARADTQYF. The DNA of the CDR3 is TGCAGTGTGGGACAGGGGGCGCGGGCAGATACGCAGTATTTT.

This clonotype was detected many times. The CDR3 sequence: CASSLGGQGPEQYF. In nucleotides, the CDR3 is TGTGCCAGCAGCTTAGGAGGACAGGGCCCCGAGCAGTACTTC. The genes are TRBV7-9 and TRBJ2-7; 8 bases align to TRBD1. Germline V lookup: CDR1 SEHNR, CDR2 FQNEAQ (reference sequence). With V trimmed by 1 base and J by 6 bases, 5 bases remained unmatched. The length of the CDR3 is 14 residues.

This clonotype was counted at least ten times. The J gene is TRBJ2-7, the V gene TRBV6-2 or TRBV6-3; TRBD1 matches at 9 bases. The CDR3 is made up of 13 amino acids. J lost 5 bases, V lost 6 bases, and 5 bases had no gene match. Germline V gene lookup returns CDR1 MNHEY and CDR2 SVGEGT. The CDR3 nucleotides read TGTGCCAGCAGCTTGACAGGGGGGAACGAGCAGTACTTC. It codes for CASSLTGGNEQYF.

The sample holds many counts of this clonotype. The chain joins TRBV2 to TRBJ2-6; the D is unclear. V was pared by 6 bases and J by 0 bases, with 9 bases between. The CDR3 sequence is 15 residues long. CDR1 is SNHLY, CDR2 FYNNEI, per germline. CDR3: CASSFMTSGANVLTF. The CDR3 DNA follows: TGTGCCAGCAGCTTCATGACCTCTGGGGCCAACGTCCTGACTTTC.

This clonotype has at least ten counts. J is TRBJ2-7 and V is TRBV20-1; 9 bases map to TRBD2. Germline CDR1 and CDR2: DFQATT and SNEGSKA (reference sequence). The V and J ends lost 4 bases and 2 bases, in that order; junction bases with no gene match: 3. This CDR3 has 13 residues. This chain's CDR3 is CSAKGGRAYEQYF. For the CDR3, the DNA is TGCAGTGCTAAGGGCGGGAGGGCCTACGAGCAGTACTTC.

This clonotype turned up a few times. The chain combines TRBV3-1 with TRBJ2-1, with D uncertain. The CDR3 runs 18 residues. The germline CDR1 and CDR2 sequences are LGHDT and YNNKEL (reference sequence). V dropped 2 bases and J dropped 5 bases, with 22 bases sitting between them. The DNA for the CDR3 is TGTGCCAGCAGCCAACCTCTCCGGCGGAGACAAAATGACAATGAGCAGTTCTTC. It is translated as CASSQPLRRRQNDNEQFF.

Comments on this clonotype: This may come from a read error, since a much larger clone is one base off. V is TRBV5-8 and J is TRBJ2-5, with TRBD1 identical over 10 bases. The V gene's germline CDR1 is SGHTS and CDR2 YDEGEE. The CDR3 covers 16 residues. The CDR3 is CAGSLYRTGGRETQYF. The CDR3 DNA is TGTGCCGGCAGCTTATACCGGACAGGGGGAAGAGAGACCCAGTACTTC.

In this sample, this clonotype turned up many times. This chain links TRBV12-5 with TRBJ2-5, with D possibly matching TRBD2 (6 bases). The CDR3 length is 15 residues. CDR1 and CDR2 (germline): LGHNT, FRNRAP. Trimming removed 0 bases at V and 4 bases at J, with 12 bases between. The CDR3 is CASGLVGGLSETQYF. The CDR3 DNA is TGTGCTAGTGGTTTGGTCGGGGGTTTGTCAGAGACCCAGTACTTC.

This clonotype has at least ten counts. The V gene is TRBV10-3, the J gene TRBJ2-3, with D perhaps TRBD2 (5 bases). CDR1 and CDR2 (germline): ENHRY, SYGVKD. The CDR3 covers 14 residues. Trimming took off 0 bases at V and 1 base at J, with 5 bases between the two ends. This CDR3 reads CAISESRGTDTQYF. The CDR3 bases are TGTGCCATCAGTGAGTCGCGGGGCACAGATACGCAGTATTTT.

This clonotype has at least ten counts. The chain combines TRBV7-6 with TRBJ2-5, with D possibly being TRBD1 (6 bases). CDR1 and CDR2 from the germline V gene are SGHVS and FNYEAQ. The CDR3 is 16 residues long. Trimming removed 5 bases from V and 5 bases from J, with 21 bases in between. CDR3 in amino acids: CASSPTGNGDKETQYF. For the CDR3, the DNA is TGTGCCAGCAGCCCCACGGGGAACGGGGACAAGGAGACCCAGTACTTC.

There are many counts of this clonotype. The CDR3 reads CASSEMVATDTQYF. As DNA, the CDR3 is TGTGCCAGCAGTGAAATGGTAGCGACAGATACGCAGTATTTT. The chain combines TRBV25-1 with TRBJ2-3; weak D call: TRBD2 (5 bases). The CDR3 covers 14 residues. Looked up from germline, CDR1 is MGHDK and CDR2 is SYGVNS. Trimming left V 2 bases short and J 3 bases short, with 9 bases between.

This clonotype was observed many times. The chain uses TRBV4-1 and TRBJ2-3, with D unresolved. The CDR3 covers 14 residues. Germline V gene lookup returns CDR1 MGHRA and CDR2 YSYEKL. V shed 1 base and J shed 0 bases, with 5 bases lying between them. CDR3 protein: CASSQGRSTDTQYF. The CDR3 DNA reads TGCGCCAGCAGCCAAGGAAGGAGCACAGATACGCAGTATTTT.

This clonotype occurred many times. The V call is TRBV4-2, the J call TRBJ2-7; D gene unclear. Germline CDR1 LGHNA, CDR2 YNFKEQ. This CDR3 is 15 amino acids long. V was pared by 1 base and J by 7 bases, with 17 bases between. As DNA, the CDR3 is TGTGCCAGCAGCCAAGGCTCAGGAGACGTCGGGGAGCAGTACTTC. Amino acid sequence: CASSQGSGDVGEQYF.

This clonotype has ten or more counts. This chain uses TRBV29-1 with TRBJ2-2; possible D gene TRBD2, 5 bases. CDR3 length: 13 residues. With 5 bases removed from V and 7 bases from J, the gap between germline ends came to 14 bases. Germline V gene lookup returns CDR1 SQVTM and CDR2 ANQGSEA. The chain's CDR3 is CSVSQRLGGELFF. CDR3 DNA sequence: TGCAGCGTTTCGCAGCGGCTGGGCGGGGAGCTGTTTTTT.

This clonotype showed up just a few times. This rearrangement joins TRBV7-8 to TRBJ2-6; D is undetermined. The germline V and J ends were trimmed by 5 bases and 0 bases, with 11 bases remaining between them. CDR1 is SGHVS and CDR2 is FQNEAQ in the germline V gene. This CDR3 comprises 16 residues. CDR3 sequence reads: CASSQNWLSGANVLTF. In DNA form, the CDR3 reads TGTGCCAGCAGCCAGAATTGGCTCTCTGGGGCCAACGTCCTGACTTTC.

There are a few counts of this clonotype. CDR3 in DNA: TGTGCCAGCAGCTCGACTAGCTCATACTACAATGAGCAGTTCTTC. This encodes CASSSTSSYYNEQFF. The chain recombines TRBV7-2 with TRBJ2-1, with 7 bases identical to TRBD2. The germline CDR1 and CDR2 sequences are SGHTA and FQGNSA. The CDR3 runs 15 residues. J was trimmed by 3 bases and V by 4 bases; bases with no gene match: 6.

There are many counts of this clonotype. The rearrangement links TRBV4-2 to TRBJ2-7; 7 positions match TRBD1. In germline, CDR1 is LGHNA, CDR2 YNFKEQ. With 4 bases clipped from V and 2 bases from J, the junction kept 8 bases outside the gene matches. The CDR3 consists of 15 residues. This CDR3 reads CASSLSRDSTYEQYF. The CDR3 DNA sequence: TGTGCCAGCAGCCTTAGCCGGGACAGCACCTACGAGCAGTACTTC.

This clonotype has ten or more counts. This sequence joins TRBV20-1 and TRBJ2-7; the match to TRBD1 covers 8 bases. CDR3 length equals 13 residues. The junction had 3 bases not matched to a gene; V was cut back by 5 bases and J by 0 bases. Germline V gives CDR1 DFQATT, CDR2 SNEGSKA (reference sequence). CDR3 in amino acids: CSAAGQGSYEQYF. The CDR3 region has the DNA TGCAGTGCTGCCGGACAGGGCTCCTACGAGCAGTACTTC.

Many counts were recorded for this clonotype. The chain couples TRBV27 to TRBJ2-5; a weak D match, TRBD2 (5 bases). Germline CDR1 MNHEY, CDR2 SMNVEV (reference sequence). Trimming took 3 bases from V and 4 from J, leaving 9 bases between them. This CDR3 is 13 amino acids long. The CDR3 loop reads CASSFGMGETQYF. In DNA, the CDR3 is TGTGCCAGCAGTTTCGGGATGGGAGAGACCCAGTACTTC.